Below are 27 T cell receptor beta chains sequenced from a single sample in a study of blood T cell repertoires in COVID-19. Produced via immunoSEQ multiplex PCR; TCRdb's table is partial and in-frame only. The sample lists 200,000 to 300,000 clones, approximately 85% seen once, with more than 0.55% in the top ten. Source material: peripheral blood. The source is a human donor in a cohort sampled during active COVID-19.

The V gene is TRBV6-1, the J gene TRBJ2-7; D is ambiguous. The V gene's germline CDR1 is MNHNS and CDR2 SASEGT. V was clipped by 3 bases and J by 2 bases, with 8 bases between them. The CDR3 totals 13 residues. The CDR3 reads CASSESIPYEQYF. CDR3 bases: TGTGCCAGCAGTGAGAGCATTCCCTACGAGCAGTACTTC.

This chain connects TRBV7-2 to TRBJ1-6; no firm D call. Germline V lookup: CDR1 SGHTA, CDR2 FQGNSA. CDR3 size: 15 residues. Trimming took 1 base from V and 10 from J, leaving 14 bases between them. The DNA for the CDR3 is TGTGCCAGCAGCTTAGGTCCCGGGTTCGAATCACCCCTCCACTTT. Amino acids: CASSLGPGFESPLHF.

The J gene is TRBJ2-7, the V gene TRBV3-1 (or the pseudogene TRBV3-2); the match to TRBD2 covers 9 bases. Germline V gene lookup returns CDR1 LGHDT and CDR2 YNNKEL (reference sequence). V lost 1 base and J lost 0; bases outside the gene matches: 4. The CDR3 runs to 16 residues. The CDR3 here is CASSQGLAEGSYEQYF. CDR3 DNA: TGTGCCAGCAGCCAAGGACTAGCGGAGGGCTCCTACGAGCAGTACTTC.

This clone was picked up one time. The chain has TRBV7-2 and TRBJ1-3, with unresolved D. Per the germline V gene, CDR1 is SGHTA and CDR2 is FQGNSA. This CDR3 spans 13 amino acids. Trimming stripped 6 bases from V and 0 bases from J, with 6 bases between. CDR3 in amino acids: CASRLSSGNTIYF. The CDR3 DNA reads TGTGCCAGCAGACTTTCCTCTGGAAACACCATATATTTT.

The chain joins TRBV27 to TRBJ2-7; weak D call: TRBD1 (6 bases). Germline CDR1 is MNHEY and CDR2 is SMNVEV (reference sequence). This CDR3 spans 14 amino acids. V was trimmed by 2 bases and J by 2 bases, leaving 10 bases between them. The CDR3 sequence: CASSLTGRAYEQYF. The CDR3, as DNA: TGTGCCAGCAGTTTAACAGGGAGAGCCTACGAGCAGTACTTC.

The rearrangement uses TRBV27 and TRBJ1-2; tentatively, D is TRBD1 (6 bases). V was trimmed by 8 bases and J by 8 bases, leaving 21 bases between them. The CDR3 is 14 residues long. Per germline, CDR1 MNHEY and CDR2 SMNVEV (reference sequence). In DNA, the CDR3 is TGTGCCAGCGGCCTCACAGGGCCTTTTTGGGGCTACACCTTC. The encoded protein is CASGLTGPFWGYTF.

V usage is TRBV5-1 and J usage is TRBJ2-2; D uncertain. V gave up 2 bases and J gave up 3 bases, with 8 bases separating them. The CDR3 covers 14 residues. In germline, CDR1 is SGHRS, CDR2 YFSETQ. The CDR3 loop is CASSFARDTGELFF. The CDR3 DNA is TGCGCCAGCAGCTTCGCGCGCGACACCGGGGAGCTGTTTTTT.

The chain is built from TRBV15 and TRBJ2-5; 8 bases line up with TRBD1. V was pared by 6 bases and J by 2 bases, with 8 bases of the junction left unmatched. Germline loops: CDR1 LNHNV, CDR2 YYDKDF (reference sequence). The CDR3 sequence is 15 residues long. DNA for the CDR3: TGTGCCACCAGATTTTTCGGACAGGGACAAGAGACCCAGTACTTC. This sequence encodes CATRFFGQGQETQYF.

The chain recombines TRBV15 with TRBJ1-1, with D unclear. The CDR3 length is 15 residues. The germline V and J ends were trimmed by 10 bases and 1 base, with 19 bases remaining between them. CDR1 LNHNV and CDR2 YYDKDF come from the germline V gene (reference sequence). The CDR3 nucleotides are TGTGCCATCACAAACCGGCAGGCGGGGAACACTGAAGCTTTCTTT. Translation gives CAITNRQAGNTEAFF. Drawing the rest from reference TRBV15 and TRBJ1-1, the complete variable domain is DAMVIQNPRYQVTQFGKPVTLSCSQTLNHNVMYWYQQKSSQAPKLLFHYYDKDFNNEADTPDNFQSRRPNTSFCFLDIRSPGLGDTAMYLCAITNRQAGNTEAFFGQGTRLTVV.

This clone was seen once. This chain uses TRBV20-1 with TRBJ2-7; 10 nucleotides align to TRBD2. The CDR3 is 14 residues long. Per germline, CDR1 DFQATT and CDR2 SNEGSKA (reference sequence). V shed 3 bases and J 4 bases; nucleotides not matched to a gene: 6. The CDR3 loop reads CSASQAGGRYEQYF. The CDR3 DNA follows: TGCAGTGCTAGTCAAGCGGGGGGGCGGTACGAGCAGTACTTC.

J is TRBJ1-1 and V is TRBV19; 7 bases align to TRBD1. CDR3 length equals 13 residues. Germline trimming cut 5 bases from V and 1 base from J; bases unmatched to any gene: 1. Per the germline V gene, CDR1 is LNHDA and CDR2 is SQIVND (reference sequence). In nucleotides, the CDR3 is TGTGCCAGTAGTGACAGGGCGAACACTGAAGCTTTCTTT. Translation: CASSDRANTEAFF.

The J gene is TRBJ2-4, the V gene TRBV13; TRBD2 is a possible D gene (5 bases). The germline V gene has CDR1 PRHDT and CDR2 FYEKMQ (reference sequence). The CDR3 covers 19 residues. Trimming stripped 5 bases from V and 0 bases from J, with 23 bases between. The CDR3 sequence: CASSDLGGLTDLAKNIQYF. The CDR3 DNA is TGTGCCAGCAGCGACTTGGGCGGGCTAACAGATCTAGCCAAAAACATTCAGTACTTC.

The V and J genes are TRBV5-4 and TRBJ2-1; 9 bases align to TRBD2. V was clipped by 0 bases and J by 8 bases; unmatched bases: 12. Germline loops: CDR1 SGHNT, CDR2 YYREEE (reference sequence). The CDR3 sequence is 17 residues long. The CDR3 region is CASSLDLSGRTVDEQFF. CDR3 sequence (DNA): TGTGCCAGCAGCTTGGACCTCAGCGGGAGGACGGTCGATGAGCAGTTCTTC.

This chain uses TRBV9 with TRBJ1-5; D is uncertain. This CDR3 contains 15 residues. Germline V CDR1 and CDR2: SGDLS, YYNGEE. Trimming stripped 0 bases from V and 5 bases from J, with 12 bases between. CDR3 sequence reads: CASSVDPRRDQPQHF. In nucleotides, the CDR3 is TGTGCCAGCAGCGTAGACCCCCGGAGGGATCAGCCCCAGCATTTT. The variable domain in full, completed from reference TRBV9 and TRBJ1-5, reads DSGVTQTPKHLITATGQRVTLRCSPRSGDLSVYWYQQSLDQGLQFLIQYYNGEERAKGNILERFSAQQFPDLHSELNLSSLELGDSALYFCASSVDPRRDQPQHFGDGTRLSIL.

V is TRBV6-6 and J is TRBJ2-7; 10 bases align to TRBD1. Looked up from germline, CDR1 is MNHNY and CDR2 is SVGAGI (reference sequence). V lost 6 bases to trimming and J lost 6 bases; unmatched junction nucleotides: 8. The CDR3 loop spans 14 amino acids. Here the CDR3 DNA reads TGTGCCAGCAGAGGGGGGACAGGGGTAAGCGAGCAGTACTTC. Protein sequence: CASRGGTGVSEQYF.

The chain is built from TRBV10-2 and TRBJ2-7; D remains ambiguous. Looked up from germline, CDR1 is WSHSY and CDR2 is SAAADI. The CDR3 is 11 amino acids. V lost 10 bases, J lost 3 bases, and 10 bases lay in between. The chain's CDR3 is CATRDGYEQYF. The CDR3 DNA sequence: TGCGCCACTAGAGACGGCTACGAGCAGTACTTC.

The rearrangement links TRBV12-5 to TRBJ2-4; 9 positions match TRBD1. The J segment lost 0 bases and the V segment lost 4 bases, leaving 4 bases of the junction unmatched. Germline V lookup: CDR1 LGHNT, CDR2 FRNRAP. The length of the CDR3 is 16 residues. This CDR3 is CASGSYRGLAKNIQYF. CDR3 nucleotides: TGTGCTAGTGGTTCGTACAGGGGGCTAGCCAAAAACATTCAGTACTTC.

The chain uses TRBV14 and TRBJ2-3; 11 bases match TRBD2. CDR3 length equals 16 residues. Germline CDR1 and CDR2: SGHDN and FVKESK. The junction had 3 bases not matched to a gene; V was cut back by 2 bases and J by 2 bases. CDR3 loop: CASSQLAGGHTDTQYF. The CDR3 coding sequence is TGTGCCAGCAGCCAATTAGCGGGGGGGCACACAGATACGCAGTATTTT.

This chain uses TRBV11-2 with TRBJ1-5, with D hard to call. The V and J ends lost 2 bases and 1 base respectively, with 9 bases between them. The length of the CDR3 is 15 residues. Germline CDR1 is SGHAT and CDR2 is FQNNGV. The CDR3 reads CASSLTFASNQPQHF. DNA of the CDR3: TGTGCCAGCAGCTTAACCTTTGCGAGCAATCAGCCCCAGCATTTT. The whole variable domain, filled in from reference TRBV11-2 and TRBJ1-5, reads EAGVAQSPRYKIIEKRQSVAFWCNPISGHATLYWYQQILGQGPKLLIQFQNNGVVDDSQLPKDRFSAERLKGVDSTLKIQPAKLEDSAVYLCASSLTFASNQPQHFGDGTRLSIL.

J is TRBJ2-2 and V is TRBV29-1; D might be TRBD1 (6 bases). The CDR3 is 14 residues long. V lost 7 bases and J lost 0, with 12 bases in between. The germline V gene has CDR1 SQVTM and CDR2 ANQGSEA. As DNA, the CDR3 is TGCAGCGCGCTCCGGACAGCGAACACCGGGGAGCTGTTTTTT. Translating gives CSALRTANTGELFF.

V usage is TRBV30 and J usage is TRBJ2-1; TRBD2 is a possible D gene (6 bases). Germline values: CDR1 GTSNPN, CDR2 SVGIG (reference sequence). The CDR3 is 13 residues long. With 2 bases removed from V and 6 bases from J, the gap between germline ends came to 11 bases. DNA for the CDR3: TGTGCCTGGAGTACGGGACTGCTCAATGAGCAGTTCTTC. The encoded protein is CAWSTGLLNEQFF.

The CDR3 DNA sequence: TGTGCCAGTAGCAAACAGGGTGACATACATGGCTACACCTTC. Translation gives CASSKQGDIHGYTF. The chain has TRBV19 and TRBJ1-2; D might be TRBD1 (6 bases). Germline V lookup: CDR1 LNHDA, CDR2 SQIVND (reference sequence). This CDR3 spans 14 amino acids. The germline V and J ends were trimmed by 6 bases and 6 bases, with 17 bases remaining between them.

This chain links TRBV6-2 or TRBV6-3 with TRBJ1-5, with a weak D call TRBD1 (6 bases). Germline-derived CDR1 and CDR2 are MNHEY and SVGEGT. The CDR3 is made up of 15 amino acids. The germline V and J ends were trimmed by 5 bases and 1 base, with 12 bases remaining between them. The CDR3 region is CASSKQGLSNQPQHF. CDR3 bases: TGTGCCAGCAGTAAACAGGGCTTAAGCAATCAGCCCCAGCATTTT.

This chain connects TRBV2 to TRBJ2-7; D ambiguous. Germline V gene data show CDR1 as SNHLY and CDR2 as FYNNEI. The ends were cut back, 7 bases at V and 6 bases at J, with 16 bases in the middle. This CDR3 spans 13 amino acids. The CDR3 bases are TGTGCCAGCAATCTTAGGCGAACGGGCGAGCAGTACTTC. It specifies CASNLRRTGEQYF.

This chain links TRBV24-1 with TRBJ1-5; D unclear. Trimming pared 8 bases from V and 7 bases from J, leaving 11 bases between. Germline V gene sequence: CDR1 KGHDR, CDR2 SFDVKD. This CDR3 spans 12 amino acids. CDR3: CATNRALQPQHF. The CDR3 DNA reads TGTGCCACCAATCGAGCTCTCCAGCCCCAGCATTTT.

This clone was recorded only once. Other DNA sequences in this sample translate to the same CDR3. The V gene is TRBV5-1, the J gene TRBJ2-1, with TRBD2 matching 10 bases. The length of the CDR3 is 14 residues. V lost 4 bases, J lost 8 bases, and 6 bases stayed unmatched. In germline, CDR1 is SGHRS, CDR2 YFSETQ. CDR3 region: CASSPRTSGDEQFF. The CDR3 DNA sequence: TGCGCCAGCAGCCCTCGGACTAGCGGAGATGAGCAGTTCTTC.

This clone came up a few times. The rearrangement joins TRBV19 to TRBJ1-1, with D possibly being TRBD1 (6 bases). This CDR3 has 14 residues. Germline loops: CDR1 LNHDA, CDR2 SQIVND (reference sequence). Trimming cost V 4 bases and J 5 bases, with 14 bases left between them. The CDR3, as DNA: TGTGCCAGTAGTAACTGGGCAGGGGAGACTGAAGCTTTCTTT. Its translation is CASSNWAGETEAFF.